This T cell receptor (beta chain) originates from a study of T cells in Graves' hyperthyroidism and ophthalmopathy. Diagnosis rested on symptoms, serum thyroxine and TRAb, thyroid ultrasound, and orbital computed tomography. RNA transcripts served as the template for amplifying TCR beta CDR3 regions. HTBI primers were the set used in a first-round RT-PCR of the TCR CDR3. TCRdb re-called the multiplex PCR reads through MiXCR, storing one row per CDR3 protein. This sample has around 190,000 distinct CDR3 sequences, with 15% to 20% found just once. This CDR3 is 13 amino acids long. The V and J ends lost 4 bases and 1 base respectively, with 8 bases between them. The V gene's germline CDR1 is SGHNT and CDR2 YYREEE (reference sequence). This clonotype has a handful of counts. A much larger clone lies a single base off, so this may be a read error.

The chain carries TRBV5-4 and TRBJ2-5, with D tentatively TRBD1 (5 bases). This TCR came from a woman aged 45-60 years with Graves' hyperthyroidism. Sequencing was done on a sample of blood. The CDR3 nucleotides are TGTGCCAGCAGCCCGGACACCCAAGAGACCCAGTACTTC. Amino acids: CASSPDTQETQYF.